This entry lists 24 T cell receptor beta chains sequenced from one sample in a study of T cell responses to AZD1222 COVID-19 vaccine. Generated by immunoSEQ multiplex PCR, the TCRdb table keeps only in-frame clones and is missing some. Of almost 70,000 clones detected, around 80% appear once; the ten largest clones hold roughly an eighth. Sequences were derived from peripheral blood, sampled 28 days after the second AZD1222 dose. These receptors were taken from an adult who received the AZD1222 COVID-19 vaccine.

The rearrangement links TRBV6-2 or TRBV6-3 to TRBJ1-1; D ambiguous. V lost 5 bases to trimming and J lost 1 base, with 11 bases between them. Germline V gene sequence: CDR1 MNHEY, CDR2 SVGEGT. CDR3 length: 14 amino acids. The CDR3 region has the DNA TGTGCCAGCAGTCCGGTGGGGAAGAACACTGAAGCTTTCTTT. Its translation: CASSPVGKNTEAFF.

This sequence joins TRBV5-1 and TRBJ1-6, with D perhaps TRBD1 (6 bases). From germline, CDR1 is SGHRS and CDR2 YFSETQ. The germline V and J ends were trimmed by 6 bases and 6 bases, with 13 bases remaining between them. The CDR3 contains 14 residues. The CDR3 bases are TGCGCCAGCAACCACGGACAGTCTAATTCACCCCTCCACTTT. Residues: CASNHGQSNSPLHF.

This clone was seen once. The chain recombines TRBV5-1 with TRBJ1-2; tentative D call: TRBD1 (6 bases). The CDR3 covers 13 residues. V gave up 2 bases and J gave up 4 bases, with 9 bases separating them. CDR1 and CDR2 (germline): SGHRS, YFSETQ. DNA of the CDR3: TGCGCCAGCAGCTTAGGACAGCCCTATGGCTACACCTTC. It translates to CASSLGQPYGYTF.

The rearrangement uses TRBV14 and TRBJ1-1; no clear D gene. The CDR3 has 15 amino acids. With 1 base removed from V and 3 bases from J, the gap between germline ends came to 12 bases. Germline loops: CDR1 SGHDN, CDR2 FVKESK. The DNA for the CDR3 is TGTGCCAGCAGCCAAGGCGCGGGTTGGGACACTGAAGCTTTCTTT. Amino acids: CASSQGAGWDTEAFF.

The chain is built from TRBV11-2 and TRBJ1-5; D unclear. CDR1 SGHAT and CDR2 FQNNGV come from the germline V gene. With 8 bases removed from V and 7 bases from J, the gap between germline ends came to 21 bases. The CDR3 totals 15 residues. The CDR3 nucleotides read TGTGCCAGCTCCTTAGGATGGGGAGCGGAGCAGCCCCAGCATTTT. Protein sequence: CASSLGWGAEQPQHF.

The chain couples TRBV14 to TRBJ2-2; 9 bases align to TRBD1. Trimming cost V 4 bases and J 7 bases; bases outside gene matches: 7. The germline V gene has CDR1 SGHDN and CDR2 FVKESK. The CDR3 extends over 15 amino acids. Written as DNA, the CDR3 is TGTGCCAGCAGCCGGATGACAGGGGGGAGCGGGGAGCTGTTTTTT. Residues: CASSRMTGGSGELFF.

The chain couples TRBV19 to TRBJ1-2; D perhaps matches TRBD1 (6 bases). CDR3 length: 15 residues. V was clipped by 6 bases and J by 2 bases, with 16 bases between them. Germline V lookup: CDR1 LNHDA, CDR2 SQIVND (reference sequence). This CDR3 reads CASRSRGAENYGYTF. Written as DNA, the CDR3 is TGTGCCAGTAGAAGTAGGGGGGCTGAGAACTATGGCTACACCTTC.

V and J are TRBV5-5 and TRBJ2-3; no clear D. This CDR3 contains 14 residues. With 4 bases removed from V and 2 bases from J, the gap between germline ends came to 11 bases. Germline V gene sequence: CDR1 SGHKS, CDR2 YYEKEE (reference sequence). CDR3 DNA sequence: TGTGCCAGCAGCCGAACCCCGAACACAGATACGCAGTATTTT. Protein sequence: CASSRTPNTDTQYF.

This chain links TRBV5-1 with TRBJ2-3; 8 bases map to TRBD2. This CDR3 has 18 residues. In germline, CDR1 is SGHRS, CDR2 YFSETQ. J gave up 2 bases and V 4 bases, and 15 bases lay outside the gene matches. The CDR3 DNA reads as TGCGCCAGCAGCCCGCCGGGGCCGGGGGGGAAAAACACAGATACGCAGTATTTT. Translation gives CASSPPGPGGKNTDTQYF.

Only a few counts were recorded for this clone. This sequence joins TRBV15 and TRBJ2-3; tentatively, D is TRBD2 (5 bases). The CDR3 length is 14 residues. CDR1 is LNHNV, CDR2 YYDKDF, per germline (reference sequence). V gave up 1 base and J gave up 6 bases, with 11 bases separating them. The CDR3 DNA is TGTGCCACCAGCAGAGTGAGGGAAGTTGATACGCAGTATTTT. Encoded protein: CATSRVREVDTQYF.

The chain links TRBV28 to TRBJ1-1; D may be TRBD1 (6 bases). Germline loops: CDR1 MDHEN, CDR2 SYDVKM. The CDR3 has 15 amino acids. V was pared by 3 bases and J by 0 bases, with 11 bases between. The CDR3: CASSLGQNLNTEAFF. CDR3 nucleotide sequence: TGTGCCAGCAGTTTGGGACAAAACTTGAACACTGAAGCTTTCTTT.

The chain combines TRBV28 with TRBJ2-5; D is possibly TRBD2 (5 bases). The CDR3 spans 16 residues. The V gene lost 4 bases and the J gene lost 3 bases, with 18 bases spanning the gap. Per germline, CDR1 MDHEN and CDR2 SYDVKM. The CDR3 DNA reads as TGTGCCAGCAGTTCGCCGGGCATAGCGTCTAAAGAGACCCAGTACTTC. Translated: CASSSPGIASKETQYF.

This clone occurred once. V gene TRBV9 combines with J gene TRBJ1-2; TRBD1 agrees at 7 bases. The germline gives CDR1 SGDLS, CDR2 YYNGEE. The CDR3 has 15 residues. The trim removed 3 bases at V and 4 bases at J, leaving 9 bases unmatched. CDR3 protein: CASSETGQASYGYTF. In DNA form, the CDR3 reads TGTGCCAGCAGCGAGACAGGACAGGCTAGCTATGGCTACACCTTC.

This clone occurred once. The genes are TRBV10-1 and TRBJ2-7; 8 bases match TRBD2. The CDR3 spans 14 residues. Germline values: CDR1 WNHNN, CDR2 SYGVQD (reference sequence). V lost 2 bases to trimming and J lost 4 bases; unmatched junction nucleotides: 4. In DNA form, the CDR3 reads TGCGCCAGCAGTGAGGGAGCGGGGGAGTACGAGCAGTACTTC. Protein: CASSEGAGEYEQYF.

A few counts support this clone. The chain is built from TRBV5-4 and TRBJ2-7; D perhaps matches TRBD2 (5 bases). Trimming took off 2 bases at V and 6 bases at J, with 12 bases between the two ends. This CDR3 is 13 amino acids long. The germline V gene has CDR1 SGHNT and CDR2 YYREEE (reference sequence). CDR3 residues: CASSFGKTGEQYF. As DNA, the CDR3 is TGTGCCAGCAGCTTCGGGAAAACTGGCGAGCAGTACTTC. Complete variable domain (other parts from reference TRBV5-4 and TRBJ2-7): ETGVTQSPTHLIKTRGQQVTLRCSSQSGHNTVSWYQQALGQGPQFIFQYYREEENGRGNFPPRFSGLQFPNYSSELNVNALELDDSALYLCASSFGKTGEQYFGPGTRLTVT.

The chain uses TRBV2 and TRBJ2-3; 9 bases agree with TRBD2. The CDR3 runs 15 residues. V lost 7 bases and J lost 0; bases outside the gene matches: 5. From germline, CDR1 is SNHLY and CDR2 FYNNEI. The CDR3 is CASIKTSGSTDTQYF. For the CDR3, the DNA is TGTGCCAGCATCAAAACTAGCGGGAGCACAGATACGCAGTATTTT.

The rearrangement links TRBV10-3 to TRBJ2-5; 12 nucleotides line up with TRBD2. V was pared by 9 bases and J by 7 bases, with 9 bases of the junction left unmatched. Germline V gene data show CDR1 as ENHRY and CDR2 as SYGVKD. CDR3 length: 14 residues. For the CDR3, the DNA is TGTGCCATGACTAGCGGGGGACGGGGAGGGACCCAGTACTTC. Translated: CAMTSGGRGGTQYF.

The chain links TRBV3-1 (or the pseudogene TRBV3-2) to TRBJ1-6; no clear D gene. The germline V gene has CDR1 LGHDT and CDR2 YNNKEL (reference sequence). Trimming pared 0 bases from V and 13 bases from J, leaving 7 bases between. The CDR3 runs 12 residues. CDR3 coding DNA: TGTGCCAGCAGCCAAGATTCTGGCCCCCTCCACTTT. It yields the protein CASSQDSGPLHF.

The V gene is TRBV30, the J gene TRBJ2-7; D is undetermined. V gave up 4 bases and J gave up 3 bases, with 10 bases separating them. The CDR3 consists of 12 residues. Germline loops: CDR1 GTSNPN, CDR2 SVGIG (reference sequence). The CDR3 sequence: CAWIRTDYEQYF. The CDR3 DNA sequence: TGTGCCTGGATCCGGACGGACTACGAGCAGTACTTC.

The chain combines TRBV28 with TRBJ2-2, with TRBD1 identical over 11 bases. The germline V gene has CDR1 MDHEN and CDR2 SYDVKM. This CDR3 spans 17 amino acids. V trimming: 3 bases; J trimming: 5 bases; junction bases outside the gene matches: 8. CDR3 in amino acids: CASSFYGQGARTGELFF. In DNA form, the CDR3 reads TGTGCCAGCAGTTTCTATGGACAGGGGGCGCGTACCGGGGAGCTGTTTTTT.

The rearrangement uses TRBV4-1 and TRBJ2-7; a possible D gene is TRBD1 (6 bases). Trimming stripped 3 bases from V and 0 bases from J, with 12 bases between. Germline CDR1 MGHRA, CDR2 YSYEKL. The CDR3 totals 15 residues. The CDR3 DNA sequence: TGCGCCAGCAGCCACGGGACACCCAGCTCCTACGAGCAGTACTTC. The encoded protein is CASSHGTPSSYEQYF.

The chain carries TRBV18 and TRBJ1-5, with a possible D match to TRBD1 (6 bases). This CDR3 contains 14 residues. V lost 2 bases to trimming and J lost 10 bases, with 15 bases between them. Per the germline V gene, CDR1 is KGHSH and CDR2 is LQKENI. The CDR3 bases are TGTGCCAGCTCACCAGAACAGGGCGGTCACCCCCAGCATTTT. Amino acids: CASSPEQGGHPQHF.

The rearrangement links TRBV5-8 to TRBJ1-5; 9 positions agree with TRBD1. Per germline, CDR1 SGHTS and CDR2 YDEGEE. The CDR3 length is 16 residues. V dropped 1 base and J dropped 4; count of bases not matched to a gene: 6. This CDR3 reads CASSLLPGQGNQPQHF. The CDR3 bases are TGTGCCAGCAGCTTGCTCCCGGGACAGGGTAATCAGCCCCAGCATTTT.

This clone turned up a few times. The rearrangement links TRBV28 to TRBJ1-3; D is perhaps TRBD1 (5 bases). Trimming pared 2 bases from V and 0 bases from J, leaving 5 bases between. Germline CDR1 reads MDHEN; CDR2 reads SYDVKM. The CDR3 runs 14 residues. CDR3 sequence (DNA): TGTGCCAGCAGTTTAGGGGGCTCTGGAAACACCATATATTTT. This encodes CASSLGGSGNTIYF.